This TCR beta chain is from a study of blood T cell repertoires in COVID-19. Looking at the study overall: Samples taken during acute and convalescent COVID-19 were collected in the United States, Italy and Spain.

Trimming stripped 5 bases from V and 2 bases from J, with 13 bases between. Germline V gene data show CDR1 as SEHNR and CDR2 as FQNEAQ (reference sequence). This CDR3 is 14 amino acids long. As processed by the authors: From reference gene primer amplification, estimates of nucleated cell counts were derived. TCRdb's copy holds only in-frame clones and misses some; the assay was immunoSEQ multiplex PCR. The V and J calls and clone size come from that table; D and trimming were worked out from the DNA. The sample holds more than 85,000 clones, 75% to 90% seen once. The chain has TRBV7-9 and TRBJ2-7; D is possibly TRBD1 (6 bases). The specimen sequenced was peripheral blood. The receptor's source is a woman in her sixties or seventies with acute or convalescent COVID-19. CDR3 in DNA: TGTGCCAGCAGCCCTCAGACAGGCCCCTACGAGCAGTACTTC. It translates to CASSPQTGPYEQYF.